The rows below give T cell receptor beta chains drawn from one sample of a study of human T cells and chemical hapten exposure. TCRdb reprocessed the RACE reads with MiXCR, giving one entry per CDR3 protein. In the table there are about 48,000 distinct CDR3 sequences, 9% to 10% of which are singletons. Sequencing used whole blood, obtained in connection with sensitization to the hapten diphenylcyclopropenone (DPC). The receptors derive from a middle-aged woman with alopecia areata. Some clones in this sample may be carry-over from other donors' samples. The CDR3 runs from the conserved cysteine through the conserved F or W. D genes are given only for firm matches. Rows may omit the clone size; those that give it use once, few, many or a size class.

NA,many,TRBJ1-1,TRBV6-2/TRBV6-3,CASSFSGTVNTEAFF,TGTGCCAGCAGTTTCTCCGGGACGGTGAACACTGAAGCTTTCTTT
NA,few,TRBJ2-2,TRBV29-1,CSVRVLNTGELFF,TGCAGCGTCCGGGTCTTGAACACCGGGGAGCTGTTTTTT
TRBD1,NA,TRBJ2-3,TRBV2,CATRDRETDTQYF,TGTGCCACCCGGGACAGGGAGACAGATACGCAGTATTTT
TRBD1,many,TRBJ2-7,TRBV11-1,CASSLPTGYYYEQYF,TGTGCCAGCAGCTTACCGACAGGGTATTACTACGAGCAGTACTTC
NA,many,TRBJ1-2,TRBV14,CASSQTGGGNYGYTF,TGTGCCAGCAGCCAAACCGGAGGCGGTAACTATGGCTACACCTTC
NA,few,TRBJ1-1,TRBV2,CASNHLGDGTEAFF,TGTGCCAGCAATCACTTGGGGGACGGCACTGAAGCTTTCTTT
TRBD1,many,TRBJ1-2,TRBV29-1,CSVGIRDRLSPNYGYTF,TGCAGCGTCGGAATCCGGGACAGGCTCAGCCCTAACTATGGCTACACCTTC
TRBD1,few,TRBJ1-5,TRBV19,CASIPGTGRAGRNQPQHF,TGTGCCAGTATTCCCGGGACAGGGCGCGCAGGTCGCAATCAGCCCCAGCATTTT
NA,few,TRBJ1-1,TRBV6-5,CASRRQGAEAFF,TGTGCCAGCAGACGTCAGGGTGCTGAAGCTTTCTTT
NA,many,TRBJ1-2,TRBV5-5,CASRPGPMGTNYGYTF,TGTGCCAGCAGACCGGGGCCGATGGGGACCAACTATGGCTACACCTTC
NA,few,TRBJ2-1,TRBV30,CAWSVTGLSYNEQFF,TGTGCCTGGAGTGTAACGGGCCTCTCCTACAATGAGCAGTTCTTC
TRBD1,NA,TRBJ1-1,TRBV6-4,CASSDSTGGETEAFF,TGTGCCAGCAGTGACTCTACAGGGGGTGAGACTGAAGCTTTCTTT
TRBD1,few,TRBJ1-1,TRBV4-1,CASSQGHFRDREGAFF,TGCGCCAGCAGCCAAGGGCATTTCCGGGACAGGGAAGGAGCTTTCTTT
NA,few,TRBJ1-5,TRBV12-3/TRBV12-4,CASSPARGNQPQHF,TGTGCCAGCAGTCCCGCCCGGGGCAATCAGCCCCAGCATTTT
NA,many,TRBJ1-6,TRBV11-2,CASSSSGLSSYNSPLHF,TGTGCCAGCAGCTCCTCAGGTTTGAGCTCCTATAATTCACCCCTCCACTTT
NA,many,TRBJ2-7,TRBV6-4,CARGPPVPSYEQYF,TGTGCCAGAGGGCCACCAGTCCCCTCCTACGAGCAGTACTTC
NA,many,TRBJ2-7,TRBV7-2,CASSLVAYEQYF,TGTGCCAGCAGCTTAGTTGCTTACGAGCAGTACTTC
TRBD1,NA,TRBJ2-2,TRBV20-1,CSAAGQGHPTGELFF,TGCAGTGCCGCGGGACAGGGACATCCCACCGGGGAGCTGTTTTTT
NA,few,TRBJ1-2,TRBV9,CASSVRDRANYGYTF,TGTGCCAGCAGCGTTCGCGACAGAGCTAACTATGGCTACACCTTC
TRBD1,many,TRBJ1-2,TRBV13,CASSSRDRQYGYTF,TGTGCCAGCAGCAGCCGGGACAGGCAATATGGCTACACCTTC
TRBD1,few,TRBJ1-2,TRBV29-1,CSVAGTGYGYTF,TGCAGCGTCGCCGGGACAGGTTATGGCTACACCTTC
TRBD1,many,TRBJ1-2,TRBV20-1,CSARGDRGPAYGYTF,TGCAGTGCTAGAGGGGACAGGGGTCCCGCCTATGGCTACACCTTC
NA,NA,TRBJ2-5,TRBV20-1,CSARGAETGVQETQYF,TGCAGTGCTAGAGGCGCCGAGACAGGAGTACAAGAGACCCAGTACTTC
TRBD1,few,TRBJ1-6,TRBV28,CASSSTWDRMDSPLHF,TGTGCCAGCAGTTCTACATGGGACAGGATGGATTCACCCCTCCACTTT
TRBD1,many,TRBJ2-7,TRBV20-1,CSAPGTGREQYF,TGCAGTGCGCCCGGGACAGGACGCGAGCAGTACTTC
TRBD1,few,TRBJ2-1,TRBV7-9,CASSPDRSSYNEQFF,TGTGCCAGCAGCCCGGACAGGAGCTCCTACAATGAGCAGTTCTTC
NA,many,TRBJ1-2,TRBV6-5,CASSGDLSRGYTF,TGTGCCAGCAGTGGGGATTTGTCCCGTGGCTACACCTTC
NA,many,TRBJ2-1,TRBV12-3/TRBV12-4,CASSLLFEGGQFF,TGTGCCAGCAGTTTACTTTTCGAGGGAGGGCAGTTCTTC
NA,NA,TRBJ1-3,TRBV2,CASTPGTPLGNTIYF,TGTGCCAGCACTCCCGGGACACCTCTAGGAAACACCATATATTTT
TRBD1,few,TRBJ1-2,TRBV10-3,CAIRQSQGGVGNYGYTF,TGTGCCATCAGGCAATCCCAGGGGGGCGTAGGAAACTATGGCTACACCTTC
NA,NA,TRBJ2-1,TRBV3-1,CASSQGRGTYNEQFF,TGTGCCAGCAGCCAGGGGCGGGGCACCTACAATGAGCAGTTCTTC
TRBD1,few,TRBJ2-3,TRBV2,CAYFGRDGQGDF,TGTGCATACTTCGGACGGGACGGACAGGGGGATTTT
TRBD1,NA,TRBJ2-1,TRBV19,CASSHTGTGVNEQFF,TGTGCCAGTAGCCATACCGGGACAGGGGTGAATGAGCAGTTCTTC
NA,NA,TRBJ2-7,TRBV3-1,CASSQGTAYEQYF,TGTGCCAGCAGCCAAGGGACAGCCTACGAGCAGTACTTC
NA,many,TRBJ2-1,TRBV6-1,CASSERSGINEQFF,TGTGCCAGCAGTGAAAGGAGTGGTATAAATGAGCAGTTCTTC
TRBD2,NA,TRBJ2-3,TRBV29-1,CSVRTSGGLTDTQYF,TGCAGCGTACGAACTAGCGGGGGGCTCACAGATACGCAGTATTTT
NA,NA,TRBJ2-3,TRBV4-2,CASSQDRGGPTDTQYF,TGTGCCAGCAGCCAAGACAGGGGTGGCCCCACAGATACGCAGTATTTT
TRBD2,NA,TRBJ2-5,TRBV12-3/TRBV12-4,CASSRGGLETQYF,TGTGCCAGCAGCCGCGGGGGTTTGGAGACCCAGTACTTC
TRBD2,few,TRBJ2-3,TRBV28,CASSTSSGGANTQYF,TGTGCCAGCAGCACCTCTAGCGGGGGGGCGAATACGCAGTATTTT
NA,few,TRBJ2-2,TRBV20-1,CSARDQAGELFF,TGCAGTGCTAGAGATCAGGCCGGGGAGCTGTTTTTT
NA,many,TRBJ2-5,TRBV5-1,CASSRTGGQETQYF,TGCGCCAGCAGCCGAACCGGAGGACAAGAGACCCAGTACTTC